The clone carrying this TCR beta chain was found once. Its target is unknown. This specimen belongs to a study of vaccination effects on CD4 cells after COVID-19. About the research overall: Post-vaccine draws lagged the second dose by a median of 72 days. General study results and limits: Marked clonal contraction of infection- and vaccine-induced clones was seen late after vaccination.

At the end of 9 to 11 days of culture, CD4+ T cells were isolated. The cohort was immunized with two doses of either the BNT162b2 or mRNA-1273 vaccine. No vaccinee had earlier SARS-CoV-2 infection, and nucleocapsid antibodies were negative. The authors exchanged half the medium for IL-2 medium on days 3 and 7. The data were produced by immunoSEQ multiplex PCR, yet TCRdb's version contains in-frame clones alone and is incomplete. This sample has 25,000 to 35,000 clones, with around 74% found just once. The TCR originated in a human donor who received a COVID-19 vaccine. The specimen comprised CD4+ T cells from PBMCs cultured without peptide, sampled after COVID-19 vaccination.

The DNA for the CDR3 is TGCGCCAGCAGCTTGGAGCGGGTCTCCTACAATGAGCAGTTCTTC. It encodes CASSLERVSYNEQFF. The chain recombines TRBV5-1 with TRBJ2-1; tentatively, D is TRBD2 (6 bases). The V gene lost 0 bases and the J gene lost 0 bases, with 7 bases spanning the gap. Germline CDR1 is SGHRS and CDR2 is YFSETQ. CDR3 length equals 15 residues.